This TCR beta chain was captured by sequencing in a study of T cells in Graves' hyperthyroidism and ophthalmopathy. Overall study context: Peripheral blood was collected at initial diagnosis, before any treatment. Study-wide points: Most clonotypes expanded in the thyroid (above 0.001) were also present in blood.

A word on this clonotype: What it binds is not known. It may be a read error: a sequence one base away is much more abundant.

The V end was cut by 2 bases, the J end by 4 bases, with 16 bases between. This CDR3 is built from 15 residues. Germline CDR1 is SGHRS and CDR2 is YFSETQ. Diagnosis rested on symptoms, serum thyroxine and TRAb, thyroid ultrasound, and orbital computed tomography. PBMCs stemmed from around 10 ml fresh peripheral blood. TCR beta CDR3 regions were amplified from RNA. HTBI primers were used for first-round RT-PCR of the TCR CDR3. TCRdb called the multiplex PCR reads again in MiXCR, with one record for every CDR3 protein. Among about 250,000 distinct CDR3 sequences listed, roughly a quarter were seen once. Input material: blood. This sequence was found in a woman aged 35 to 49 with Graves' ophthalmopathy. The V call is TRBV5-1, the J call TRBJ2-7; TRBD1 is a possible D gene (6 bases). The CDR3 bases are TGCGCCAGCAGCTTCTCCGGGACATGGGTTTACGAGCAGTACTTC. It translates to CASSFSGTWVYEQYF.